The 18 T cell receptor beta chains below come from one sample, sequenced in a study of blood T cell repertoires in COVID-19. Profiling relied on immunoSEQ multiplex PCR, and the TCRdb table lists in-frame clones only, not all of them. The sample lists some 200,000 clones; more than 75% were seen once. Input material: peripheral blood. The source of these receptors is a man aged 40-49 years with active or convalescent COVID-19.

The chain is built from TRBV5-5 and TRBJ1-1; 10 bases match TRBD1. CDR1 and CDR2 (germline): SGHKS, YYEKEE (reference sequence). V trimming: 5 bases; J trimming: 7 bases; junction bases outside the gene matches: 5. The CDR3 runs 13 residues. The CDR3 is CASSQGTGDEAFF. Written as DNA, the CDR3 is TGTGCCAGCAGTCAAGGGACAGGGGATGAAGCTTTCTTT.

The chain employs TRBV3-1 (or the pseudogene TRBV3-2) and TRBJ1-2, with 8 bases lining up with TRBD1. The CDR3 totals 15 residues. Looked up from germline, CDR1 is LGHDT and CDR2 is YNNKEL (reference sequence). The ends lost 4 bases at V and 1 base at J; junction bases unmatched: 5. DNA of the CDR3: TGTGCCAGCAGCCCCCGGGACAGGATTAACTATGGCTACACCTTC. It specifies CASSPRDRINYGYTF.

This chain links TRBV6-1 with TRBJ1-2; 7 bases align to TRBD1. J was trimmed by 5 bases and V by 2 bases; bases with no gene match: 14. Germline CDR1 is MNHNS and CDR2 is SASEGT. The CDR3 spans 17 residues. The CDR3 here is CASSEPGRNRGSYGYTF. The CDR3 DNA follows: TGTGCCAGCAGTGAACCCGGACGGAACAGGGGAAGTTATGGCTACACCTTC.

The rearrangement uses TRBV27 and TRBJ1-2; TRBD1 matches 8 bases. CDR3 length: 20 residues. Germline V gene lookup returns CDR1 MNHEY and CDR2 SMNVEV (reference sequence). V lost 1 base to trimming and J lost 0 bases; unmatched junction nucleotides: 16. CDR3 sequence: CASSLFPPRYGQGTNYGYTF. In nucleotides, the CDR3 is TGTGCCAGCAGTTTATTTCCCCCTCGGTATGGACAGGGAACTAACTATGGCTACACCTTC.

The V and J genes are TRBV10-3 and TRBJ1-1; TRBD1 matches at 7 bases. Germline CDR1 reads ENHRY; CDR2 reads SYGVKD. Trimming removed 5 bases from V and 2 bases from J; junction bases left unmatched: 5. The CDR3 spans 14 residues. Here the CDR3 reads CAISPGQINTEAFF. In DNA, the CDR3 is TGTGCCATCAGTCCGGGACAGATTAACACTGAAGCTTTCTTT.

The chain is built from TRBV6-1 and TRBJ1-5, with D perhaps matching TRBD1 (6 bases). The V and J ends lost 2 bases and 7 bases respectively, with 15 bases between them. CDR1 and CDR2 (germline): MNHNS, SASEGT. The CDR3 spans 15 residues. The CDR3 loop reads CASSESRGTGQPQHF. The CDR3 DNA reads TGTGCCAGCAGTGAATCAAGGGGGACCGGGCAGCCCCAGCATTTT.

The chain recombines TRBV6-2 or TRBV6-3 with TRBJ2-3, with TRBD2 matching 11 bases. Germline trimming cut 4 bases from V and 3 bases from J; bases unmatched to any gene: 18. Germline V CDR1 and CDR2: MNHEY, SVGEGT. The CDR3 extends over 20 amino acids. CDR3 loop: CASSSSGLADNKGETDTQYF. The CDR3 region has the DNA TGTGCCAGCAGTTCGTCGGGACTAGCGGATAATAAAGGAGAGACAGATACGCAGTATTTT.

This clone was counted a single time. The chain recombines TRBV10-3 with TRBJ2-1; D remains ambiguous. CDR1 is ENHRY and CDR2 is SYGVKD in the germline V gene. This CDR3 comprises 15 residues. Trimming pared 2 bases from V and 0 bases from J, leaving 8 bases between. CDR3 amino acids: CAISEVSVSYNEQFF. CDR3 sequence (DNA): TGTGCCATCAGTGAGGTTTCAGTCTCCTACAATGAGCAGTTCTTC.

The chain couples TRBV5-1 to TRBJ2-6; D is possibly TRBD2 (5 bases). The V gene lost 5 bases and the J gene lost 1 base, with 10 bases spanning the gap. CDR1 and CDR2 (germline): SGHRS, YFSETQ. The CDR3 contains 15 residues. The CDR3 loop is CASSAGGSGANVLTF. In DNA form, the CDR3 reads TGCGCCAGCAGTGCGGGTGGGTCTGGGGCCAACGTCCTGACTTTC.

The chain links TRBV30 to TRBJ1-4; the match to TRBD1 covers 7 bases. The CDR3 has 15 amino acids. V dropped 0 bases and J dropped 7; count of bases not matched to a gene: 8. Germline lookup yields CDR1 GTSNPN and CDR2 SVGIG (reference sequence). The CDR3 DNA reads TGTGCCTGGAGTGTTCCGAGACAGGGTTTTGAAAAACTGTTTTTT. Protein sequence: CAWSVPRQGFEKLFF. Supplemented by reference TRBV30 and TRBJ1-4, the full variable domain reads SQTIHQWPATLVQPVGSPLSLECTVEGTSNPNLYWYRQAAGRGLQLLFYSVGIGQISSEVPQNLSASRPQDRQFILSSKKLLLSDSGFYLCAWSVPRQGFEKLFFGSGTQLSVL.

The V call is TRBV7-6, the J call TRBJ1-1; no definite D call. The CDR3 has 14 residues. V was clipped by 1 base and J by 4 bases, with 10 bases between them. The germline V gene has CDR1 SGHVS and CDR2 FNYEAQ. CDR3 region: CASSLGRGGTEAFF. In DNA form, the CDR3 reads TGTGCCAGCAGCTTAGGCCGAGGAGGCACTGAAGCTTTCTTT.

The rearrangement uses TRBV3-1 (or the pseudogene TRBV3-2) and TRBJ2-1; D unclear. V gave up 0 bases and J gave up 8 bases, with 17 bases separating them. This CDR3 comprises 16 residues. In germline, CDR1 is LGHDT, CDR2 YNNKEL (reference sequence). This chain's CDR3 is CASSQEAALGGYEQFF. CDR3 sequence (DNA): TGTGCCAGCAGCCAAGAAGCCGCGCTTGGTGGTTATGAGCAGTTCTTC.

The V call is TRBV28, the J call TRBJ1-2; D is unclear. Germline CDR1 is MDHEN and CDR2 is SYDVKM. The V and J ends lost 1 base and 11 bases respectively, with 11 bases between them. This CDR3 is 12 amino acids long. CDR3 sequence (DNA): TGTGCCAGCAGTTTATTGTCAGACTTTTACACCTTC. This sequence encodes CASSLLSDFYTF.

This clone has more than one count but fewer than ten. This chain uses TRBV5-1 with TRBJ2-7; 8 bases are a match to TRBD1. The CDR3 consists of 14 residues. Germline values: CDR1 SGHRS, CDR2 YFSETQ. J was trimmed by 3 bases and V by 4 bases; bases with no gene match: 6. The CDR3 region is CASSVGQGLYEQYF. CDR3 sequence (DNA): TGCGCCAGCAGCGTAGGACAGGGCCTCTACGAGCAGTACTTC.

This chain links TRBV24-1 with TRBJ1-2; D may be TRBD1 (6 bases). Germline lookup yields CDR1 KGHDR and CDR2 SFDVKD. V gave up 5 bases and J gave up 4 bases, with 13 bases separating them. The CDR3 covers 14 residues. The CDR3 spells CATSGMGAAYGYTF. The CDR3 nucleotides read TGTGCCACCAGTGGTATGGGGGCTGCCTATGGCTACACCTTC.

The rearrangement joins TRBV19 to TRBJ2-7, with TRBD1 matching 8 bases. Germline V gene data show CDR1 as LNHDA and CDR2 as SQIVND (reference sequence). The V and J ends lost 3 bases and 5 bases, in that order; junction bases with no gene match: 9. This CDR3 has 15 residues. In DNA, the CDR3 is TGTGCCAGTAGTATGCCAGGACAGGGTATCAACGAGCAGTACTTC. Protein product: CASSMPGQGINEQYF.

The chain links TRBV5-1 to TRBJ2-7, with 10 bases lining up with TRBD2. Germline CDR1 SGHRS, CDR2 YFSETQ. With 0 bases clipped from V and 7 bases from J, the junction kept 7 bases outside the gene matches. The CDR3 has 15 residues. The DNA of the CDR3 is TGCGCCAGCAGCTTGGGCCTAGCGGGAGATTTAGAGCAGTACTTC. Its translation is CASSLGLAGDLEQYF.

The J gene is TRBJ2-1, the V gene TRBV29-1, with D uncertain. Germline CDR1 SQVTM, CDR2 ANQGSEA. V lost 8 bases, J lost 9 bases, and 14 bases lay in between. The CDR3 runs to 11 residues. This CDR3 is CSITSPGEQFF. The CDR3 DNA is TGCAGCATTACCTCCCCGGGTGAGCAGTTCTTC.